The TCR beta chain under discussion was sequenced for a study of blood T cell repertoires in COVID-19 (dated by TCRdb to between 2020 and 2021). Looking at the study overall: Collaborator samples came from the United States, Italy and Spain and covered acute and convalescent phases of COVID-19. The material from the prospective study consisted of cDNA or gDNA derived from T cells, B-cell-depleted T cells, or PBMCs. Deeply sampled blood TCRbeta repertoires from subjects exposed to, actively infected with, or recovered from COVID-19 were included in the dataset. The repertoires were made available in a free public database intended to serve as a resource for research on the immune response to SARS-CoV-2. Samples came from the ongoing ImmuneRACE study (first 160 participants) plus 1,254 subjects from 6 global collaborators. A de-identified subject ID, COVID-19 status, age in years and sex were almost always included in the sample metadata. Where available, HLA class I and class II types were taken from metadata supplied by the sample provider and were not determined by assay-based typing. What the research found in general, with its limitations: How much clinical and demographic metadata was included differed by source and by participant, and the metadata was provided uncurated.

Points on this clone: The specificity of this receptor is unknown. No base quality information exists; no much larger clone differs at one position.

Whole blood was collected in K2EDTA tubes by collaborating institutions according to the institutions' own protocols. Collaborator samples were shipped for TCRbeta analysis as frozen whole blood, isolated PBMCs, or DNA extracted from either sample type. TCRbeta CDR3 regions were amplified from genomic DNA using the immunoSEQ Assay, a bias-controlled multiplex PCR. The original pipeline was this. The number of nucleated cells in each sample was estimated by amplification of reference gene primers within the assay. To quantify the absolute abundance of each unique TCRbeta CDR3 rearrangement, sequence reads were collapsed and filtered. For each sample, productive Simpson clonality was calculated as the square root of Simpson's diversity index over productive rearrangements. TCRdb obtained this table from immuneACCESS and retained in-frame rearrangements with V and J assigned. These tables miss some clones; where compared with another copy, unresolved V genes account for less than half of the shortfall, and the remainder is unexplained. That table gives V, J and clone size, and the DNA gave D and trimming. Across this sample there are some 200,000 clones, with 85% to 90% seen only once. The ten largest make up around 3% of the sample.

This receptor was obtained from a man aged 40-55 years with active or convalescent COVID-19. The sequenced sample consisted of peripheral blood.

At the DNA level, the sequence is TGTGCCAGCAGTTTAGGGGGCTTGAGTGCTTTCTTT. It codes for CASSLGGLSAFF. The V gene is TRBV28 and the J gene is TRBJ1-1; the D region possibly corresponds to TRBD1 (6 bases align). Counted from cysteine to phenylalanine, this CDR3 has 12 amino acids. Only CDR3 DNA remains: 36 bases, in frame from the first base. The germline V gene supplies CDR1 MDHEN and CDR2 SYDVKM. V lost 2 bases and J lost 11 bases; the stretch between them is 12 bases long.